Listed here are 16 T cell receptor beta chains from one sample, sequenced in a study of blood T cell repertoires in COVID-19. Profiling relied on immunoSEQ multiplex PCR, and the TCRdb table lists in-frame clones only, not all of them. The sample has fewer than 500,000 clones, roughly 88% seen once. Sequenced input: peripheral blood. All receptors derive from a woman younger than 45 with active or convalescent COVID-19.

The chain joins TRBV19 to TRBJ2-1; 8 bases map to TRBD2. This CDR3 is 17 amino acids long. V was pared by 2 bases and J by 5 bases, with 11 bases of the junction left unmatched. Germline V lookup: CDR1 LNHDA, CDR2 SQIVND (reference sequence). The CDR3 coding sequence is TGTGCCAGTAGTATAACCCTAGCCGGGGGGGTCGACAATGAGCAGTTCTTC. Protein: CASSITLAGGVDNEQFF.

As regards this clone: Other nucleotide sequences from this sample produce the same CDR3. The chain couples TRBV4-1 to TRBJ1-1, with a tentative D call TRBD1 (6 bases). V lost 4 bases and J lost 0, with 9 bases in between. This CDR3 is built from 14 residues. The germline V gene has CDR1 MGHRA and CDR2 YSYEKL. As DNA, the CDR3 is TGCGCCAGCAGCCCGGGACAACTGAACACTGAAGCTTTCTTT. It codes for CASSPGQLNTEAFF.

This rearrangement joins TRBV9 to TRBJ1-1; the D gene is possibly TRBD1 (5 bases). The CDR3 is 15 amino acids. The germline V gene has CDR1 SGDLS and CDR2 YYNGEE. Trimming shortened V by 4 bases and J by 4 bases, and 17 bases separated the two germline ends. The CDR3 region has the DNA TGTGCCAGCAGCCTACGGTACGGGGGTGCCACTGAAGCTTTCTTT. It translates to CASSLRYGGATEAFF.

The chain uses TRBV7-6 and TRBJ2-7; tentatively, D is TRBD2 (5 bases). This CDR3 contains 14 residues. The germline V gene encodes CDR1 SGHVS and CDR2 FNYEAQ. Between the trimmed V and J ends, which lost 1 base and 0 bases, there was a span of 7 bases. The CDR3: CASSLGGNSYEQYF. In nucleotides, the CDR3 is TGTGCCAGCAGCTTAGGAGGGAACTCCTACGAGCAGTACTTC. Filled out from reference TRBV7-6 and TRBJ2-7, the complete variable domain reads GAGVSQSPRYKVTKRGQDVALRCDPISGHVSLYWYRQALGQGPEFLTYFNYEAQQDKSGLPNDRFSAERPEGSISTLTIQRTEQRDSAMYRCASSLGGNSYEQYFGPGTRLTVT.

V and J are TRBV27 and TRBJ1-1, with D unresolved. The CDR3 runs 12 residues. Germline V gives CDR1 MNHEY, CDR2 SMNVEV (reference sequence). Trimming left V 8 bases short and J 6 bases short, with 13 bases between. The CDR3, as DNA: TGTGCCAGCTCAAGGGAGGGCGCTGAAGCTTTCTTT. Encoded protein: CASSREGAEAFF.

The chain combines TRBV5-8 with TRBJ2-7; D remains unclear. The CDR3 runs to 13 residues. V lost 1 base and J lost 3, with 8 bases in between. Germline values: CDR1 SGHTS, CDR2 YDEGEE. The CDR3 DNA is TGTGCCAGCAGCTTGCGGGTCTACTACGAGCAGTACTTC. Translation: CASSLRVYYEQYF.

This chain joins TRBV19 and TRBJ1-1; weak D call: TRBD1 (5 bases). Germline lookup yields CDR1 LNHDA and CDR2 SQIVND (reference sequence). V lost 6 bases, J lost 0 bases, and 8 bases lay in between. The CDR3 has 13 amino acids. CDR3 DNA: TGTGCCAGTAGCGACAGAATGAACACTGAAGCTTTCTTT. Translated: CASSDRMNTEAFF.

The chain carries TRBV3-1 (or the pseudogene TRBV3-2) and TRBJ1-1; TRBD1 agrees at 10 bases. This CDR3 spans 14 amino acids. Germline lookup yields CDR1 LGHDT and CDR2 YNNKEL (reference sequence). V shed 1 base, J shed 7 bases, and the junction held 3 bases outside the gene matches. The CDR3, as DNA: TGTGCCAGCAGCCAAGGGGGGACAGGGGTTGAAGCTTTCTTT. Translating it yields CASSQGGTGVEAFF.

This rearrangement joins TRBV15 to TRBJ2-1, with 12 bases that match TRBD2. CDR3 length equals 14 residues. Germline lookup yields CDR1 LNHNV and CDR2 YYDKDF (reference sequence). Trimming took 6 bases from V and 5 from J; bases not matched to a gene: 2. The CDR3 nucleotides are TGTGCCACCAGACTAGCGGGAGGAAACAATGAGCAGTTCTTC. It translates to CATRLAGGNNEQFF. Combining the CDR3 with reference TRBV15 and TRBJ2-1 gives the whole variable domain DAMVIQNPRYQVTQFGKPVTLSCSQTLNHNVMYWYQQKSSQAPKLLFHYYDKDFNNEADTPDNFQSRRPNTSFCFLDIRSPGLGDTAMYLCATRLAGGNNEQFFGPGTRLTVL.

V is TRBV3-1 (or the pseudogene TRBV3-2) and J is TRBJ1-2, with TRBD1 as a possible D gene (5 bases). This CDR3 comprises 15 residues. Trimming cost V 0 bases and J 2 bases, with 10 bases left between them. Germline V gene data show CDR1 as LGHDT and CDR2 as YNNKEL (reference sequence). The CDR3 nucleotides are TGTGCCAGCAGCCAAGATTTCGCAGGGAACTATGGCTACACCTTC. Residues: CASSQDFAGNYGYTF.

This chain joins TRBV5-1 and TRBJ1-1; D remains unclear. The CDR3 is 14 amino acids. CDR1 SGHRS and CDR2 YFSETQ come from the germline V gene. V was shortened by 2 bases and J by 4 bases, with 12 bases between the two germline ends. CDR3 region: CASSFPETSTEAFF. The CDR3 coding sequence is TGCGCCAGCAGCTTTCCGGAGACGAGCACTGAAGCTTTCTTT. The variable domain in full, with the rest retrieved from reference TRBV5-1 and TRBJ1-1, is KAGVTQTPRYLIKTRGQQVTLSCSPISGHRSVSWYQQTPGQGLQFLFEYFSETQRNKGNFPGRFSGRQFSNSRSEMNVSTLELGDSALYLCASSFPETSTEAFFGQGTRLTVV.

The chain joins TRBV6-5 to TRBJ2-7; 7 nucleotides match TRBD1. There are 15 residues in the CDR3. V lost 0 bases to trimming and J lost 7 bases; unmatched junction nucleotides: 9. The germline gives CDR1 MNHEY, CDR2 SVGAGI. In DNA, the CDR3 is TGTGCCAGCAGTTACTCGGGATCACAGGGGTTAGAGCAGTACTTC. This translates into CASSYSGSQGLEQYF.

This chain joins TRBV20-1 and TRBJ1-1, with D possibly being TRBD1 (5 bases). The CDR3 extends over 10 amino acids. Germline assignment: CDR1 DFQATT and CDR2 SNEGSKA (reference sequence). CDR3 in amino acids: CRAGGTEAFF. The CDR3, as DNA: TGCAGGGCGGGGGGGACTGAAGCTTTCTTT.

In DNA form, the CDR3 reads TGTGCCAGCAGCGGCATAAGAGGGAGCTCCGGGACAGAAAATAGCAATCAGCCCCAGCATTTT. This encodes CASSGIRGSSGTENSNQPQHF. V and J are TRBV6-6 and TRBJ1-5; 7 bases fit TRBD1. V was clipped by 6 bases and J by 0 bases; unmatched bases: 23. There are 21 residues in the CDR3. CDR1 is MNHNY and CDR2 is SVGAGI in the germline V gene (reference sequence).

V is TRBV6-2 or TRBV6-3 and J is TRBJ2-3; TRBD1 might be the D (6 bases). The CDR3 is made up of 16 amino acids. V was shortened by 2 bases and J by 5 bases, with 17 bases between the two germline ends. From germline, CDR1 is MNHEY and CDR2 SVGEGT. CDR3 residues: CASSYAVGGGLDTQYF. CDR3 DNA sequence: TGTGCCAGCAGTTACGCCGTAGGTGGGGGCCTAGATACGCAGTATTTT.

In its sample, this clone was seen a few times. The chain recombines TRBV5-1 with TRBJ1-5; TRBD1 matches at 11 bases. Germline CDR1 and CDR2: SGHRS and YFSETQ. The CDR3 contains 16 residues. Germline trimming cut 4 bases from V and 2 bases from J; bases unmatched to any gene: 5. CDR3 region: CASSPGTGGGNQPQHF. Written as DNA, the CDR3 is TGCGCCAGCAGCCCCGGGACAGGGGGTGGCAATCAGCCCCAGCATTTT.